This T cell receptor beta chain stems from a study of Graves' ophthalmopathy and Graves' hyperthyroidism. Trimming removed 8 bases from V and 5 bases from J; junction bases left unmatched: 9. Germline V CDR1 and CDR2: SEHNR, FQNEAQ (reference sequence). This CDR3 region has 13 residues. Investigators amplified TCR beta CDR3 regions from RNA transcripts. Scientists carried out first-round RT-PCR using HTBI primers and then a second-round multiplex PCR. MiXCR was run by TCRdb on the multiplex PCR reads, yielding one entry per CDR3 protein. The sample lists more than 1,000,000 distinct CDR3 sequences, 35% to 40% occurring once. This clonotype was seen a few times.

The chain recombines TRBV7-9 with TRBJ2-7; 7 bases fit TRBD2. The TCR was taken from an adult man with Graves' hyperthyroidism. Sequenced material: peripheral blood or thyroid tissue (not recorded which). This CDR3 reads CASQGLEVNEQYF. Written as DNA, the CDR3 is TGTGCCAGCCAAGGACTAGAAGTGAACGAGCAGTACTTC.